This TCR beta chain stems from a study of T cell responses to AZD1222 COVID-19 vaccine. The V end was cut by 1 base, the J end by 2 bases, with 6 bases between. The CDR3 extends over 15 amino acids. Germline lookup yields CDR1 SGHTA and CDR2 FQGNSA. Profiled with immunoSEQ multiplex PCR; TCRdb holds only in-frame clones, not every one. The sample has around 84,000 clones, more than 80% seen once. Sequencing was performed on peripheral blood, taken on day 0 of AZD1222 vaccination. The TCR was taken from an adult in good health. This chain connects TRBV7-2 to TRBJ2-6; perhaps TRBD1 as D (6 bases). The CDR3 sequence is CASSLDRAGANVLTF. The DNA for the CDR3 is TGTGCCAGCAGCTTAGACAGGGCTGGGGCCAACGTCCTGACTTTC.